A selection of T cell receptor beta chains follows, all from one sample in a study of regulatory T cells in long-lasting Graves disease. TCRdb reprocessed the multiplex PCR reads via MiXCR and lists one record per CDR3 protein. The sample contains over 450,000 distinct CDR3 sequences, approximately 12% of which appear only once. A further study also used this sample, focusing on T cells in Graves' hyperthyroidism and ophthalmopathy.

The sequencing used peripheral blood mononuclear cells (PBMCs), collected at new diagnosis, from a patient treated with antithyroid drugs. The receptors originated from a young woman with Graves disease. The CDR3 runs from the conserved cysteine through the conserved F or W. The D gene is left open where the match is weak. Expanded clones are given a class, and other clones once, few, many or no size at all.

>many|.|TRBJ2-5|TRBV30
TGTGCCTGGATAGGTGGATGGCAAGAGACCCAGTACTTC
CAWIGGWQETQYF
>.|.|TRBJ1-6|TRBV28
TGTGCCAGCAGCTATGGACGGAATTCACCCCTCCACTTT
CASSYGRNSPLHF
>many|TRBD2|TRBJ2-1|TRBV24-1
TGTGCCACCAGTGCCGGGACTAGCGGGAGAATCTATGAGCAGTTCTTC
CATSAGTSGRIYEQFF
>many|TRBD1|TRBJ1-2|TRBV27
TGTGCCAGCAGCTCCCGGGACAGGGGATATGGCTACACCTTC
CASSSRDRGYGYTF
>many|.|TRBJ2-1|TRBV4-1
TGCGCCAGCAGCCAAGAACGAAATGAGCAGTTCTTC
CASSQERNEQFF
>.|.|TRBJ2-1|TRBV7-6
TGTGCCAGCAGCCCCCAGGGGTTATCGCAGTTCTTC
CASSPQGLSQFF
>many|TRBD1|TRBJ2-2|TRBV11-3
TGTGCCAGCAGACCCCGGGACAGGGACACCGGGGAGCTGTTTTTT
CASRPRDRDTGELFF
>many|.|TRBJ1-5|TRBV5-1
TGCGCCAGCAGCTTGGGAGGGGACCATAGCAATCAGCCCCAGCATTTT
CASSLGGDHSNQPQHF
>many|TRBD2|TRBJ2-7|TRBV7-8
TGTGCCAGCAGCCCCTTGGTACTAGCGGGTCTCTACGAGCAGTACTTC
CASSPLVLAGLYEQYF
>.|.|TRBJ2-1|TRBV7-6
TGTGCCAGCACCGAACGGGGCGATGAGCAGTTCTTC
CASTERGDEQFF
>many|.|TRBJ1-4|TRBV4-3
TGCGCCAGCAGCCAAGATGGGGGGGGCGAATCAACTAATGAAAAACTGTTTTTT
CASSQDGGGESTNEKLFF
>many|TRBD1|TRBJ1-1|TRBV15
TGTGCCACCAGCATTGCAGGGGGCGCGCACACTGAAGCTTTCTTT
CATSIAGGAHTEAFF
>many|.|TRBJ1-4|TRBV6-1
TGTGCCAGCAGACAAGACGGGGAACCGGGTGAAAAACTGTTTTTT
CASRQDGEPGEKLFF
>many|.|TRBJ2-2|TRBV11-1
TGTGCCAGCAGTTCTCGGGTCTCCCCCGGGGAGCTGTTTTTT
CASSSRVSPGELFF
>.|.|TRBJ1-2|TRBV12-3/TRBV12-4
TGTGCCAGCAGGGGCTCGGACCCACGGTTCTATGGCTACACCTTC
CASRGSDPRFYGYTF
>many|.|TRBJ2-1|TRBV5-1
TGCGCCAGCAGCTTGCCCGGTTCCGATGAGCAGTTCTTC
CASSLPGSDEQFF
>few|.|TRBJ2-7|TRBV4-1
TGCGCCAGCAGCCAAGACATTGGTAGGTACGAGCAGTACTTC
CASSQDIGRYEQYF
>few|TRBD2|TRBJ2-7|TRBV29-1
TGCAGCGCTTGTAGCGGGAGACCCCTTATCGACTCCTACGAGCAGTACTTC
CSACSGRPLIDSYEQYF
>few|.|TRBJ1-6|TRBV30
TGTGCCTGGAGTGTATGGGGGAATTCACCCCTCCACTTT
CAWSVWGNSPLHF
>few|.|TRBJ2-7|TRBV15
TGTGCCACCAGCAGAGCTCCAGGGGCCTACGAGCAGTACTTC
CATSRAPGAYEQYF
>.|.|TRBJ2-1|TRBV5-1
TGCGCCAGCAGCTCCCTAGGGGATGAGCAGTTCTTC
CASSSLGDEQFF
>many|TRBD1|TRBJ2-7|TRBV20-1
TGCAGTGCTTACAGGGGGTCGGGCGAGCAGTACTTC
CSAYRGSGEQYF
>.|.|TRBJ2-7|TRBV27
TGTGCCAGCAGTTTATCGCTAGGGGTATTGTCCTACGAGCAGTACTTC
CASSLSLGVLSYEQYF
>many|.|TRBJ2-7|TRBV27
TGTGCCACCCATAGCTCCTACGAGCAGTACTTC
CATHSSYEQYF
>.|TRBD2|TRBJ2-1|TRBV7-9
TGTGCCAGCAGCCCCCGGACTAGCGGGAGGCGCTATGAGCAGTTCTTC
CASSPRTSGRRYEQFF
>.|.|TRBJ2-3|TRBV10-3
TGTGCCACCTCTAGCACAGATACGCAGTATTTT
CATSSTDTQYF
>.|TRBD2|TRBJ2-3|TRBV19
TGTGCCAGTAGTATAGATCTAGAAACGGGAGGGCCGACAGATACGCAGTATTTT
CASSIDLETGGPTDTQYF
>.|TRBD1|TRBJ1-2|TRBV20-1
TGCAGTGCTAGAGAAGGGGGGGGACAGCTCCGAGATGGCTACACCTTC
CSAREGGGQLRDGYTF
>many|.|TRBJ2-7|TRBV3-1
TGTGCCAGCAGCCAATTCGGGAGTGGAGCCCCCTACGAGCAGTACTTC
CASSQFGSGAPYEQYF
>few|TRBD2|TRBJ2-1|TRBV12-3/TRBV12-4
TGTGCCAGCAGTTCGATTACAGTAGCGGGAGGGGTGTTCTTC
CASSSITVAGGVFF
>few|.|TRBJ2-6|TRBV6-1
TGTGCCAGCAGTCTCCCAACTGGGGCCAACGTCCTGACTTTC
CASSLPTGANVLTF
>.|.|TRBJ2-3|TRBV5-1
TGCGCCAGCAGCAGAGACATCACAGATACGCAGTATTTT
CASSRDITDTQYF
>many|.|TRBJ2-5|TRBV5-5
TGTGCCAGCAGCGTAATAGCGTCTCAAGAGACCCAGTACTTC
CASSVIASQETQYF
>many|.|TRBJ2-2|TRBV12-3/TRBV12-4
TGTGCCAGCAGACGACAGTTAGTGTTGAGCGGGGAGCTGTTTTTT
CASRRQLVLSGELFF
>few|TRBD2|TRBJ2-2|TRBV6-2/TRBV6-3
TGTGCCAGCAGGGGATCAGCGGGAGACGGCACCGGGGAGCTGTTTTTT
CASRGSAGDGTGELFF
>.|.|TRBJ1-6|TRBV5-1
TGCGCCAGCAGCGCACGACCCTCCGGCAGCTCCTATAATTCACCCCTCCACTTT
CASSARPSGSSYNSPLHF
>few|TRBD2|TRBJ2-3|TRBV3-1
TGTGCCAGCAGCCAATGGACTAGCGGGGTGACAGATACGCAGTATTTT
CASSQWTSGVTDTQYF
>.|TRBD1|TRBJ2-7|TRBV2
TGTGCCAGCAGCTACAATTGGGACAGGGGAGGCTACGAGCAGTACTTC
CASSYNWDRGGYEQYF
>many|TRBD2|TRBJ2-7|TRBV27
TGTGCCAGCAGTTTTACCCCCAAAGCGGGAGCTCGCCACGAGCAGTACTTC
CASSFTPKAGARHEQYF
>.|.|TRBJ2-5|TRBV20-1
TGCAGTGCCACATCGCCTAGGACCCAAGAGACCCAGTACTTC
CSATSPRTQETQYF
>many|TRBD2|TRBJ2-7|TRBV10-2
TGCGCCAGCAGTGGGGAGGGGCACGAGCAGTACTTC
CASSGEGHEQYF
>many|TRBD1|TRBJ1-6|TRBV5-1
TGCGCCAGCAGCTTCCTGGGACAGGGATCACCCCTCCACTTT
CASSFLGQGSPLHF
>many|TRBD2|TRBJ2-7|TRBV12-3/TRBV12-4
TGTGCCAGCAGCGACCCTAGCGGGAGGGCCTACGAGCAGTACTTC
CASSDPSGRAYEQYF
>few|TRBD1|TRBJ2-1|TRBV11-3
TGTGCCAGCAGCTCCGGTGGGACAGGGGGCGTTGAGCAGTTCTTC
CASSSGGTGGVEQFF
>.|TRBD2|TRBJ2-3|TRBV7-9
TGTGCCAGCAGCTTAGGCCGGGAGGGTAACACAGATACGCAGTATTTT
CASSLGREGNTDTQYF
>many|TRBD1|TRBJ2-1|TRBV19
TGTGCCAGTAGTCGACAGGGGGCAGGGGTCGATGAGCAGTTCTTC
CASSRQGAGVDEQFF
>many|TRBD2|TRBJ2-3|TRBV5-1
TGTGCCAGCAGCCCTAGCGGGATCAGCACAGATACGCAGTATTTT
CASSPSGISTDTQYF
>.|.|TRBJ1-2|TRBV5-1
TGCGCCAGCAGTCTGGACACGTTCTATGGCTACACCTTC
CASSLDTFYGYTF
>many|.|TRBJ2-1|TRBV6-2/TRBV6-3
TGTGCCAGCAGTTTTTACAACTACGCCAATGAGCAGTTCTTC
CASSFYNYANEQFF
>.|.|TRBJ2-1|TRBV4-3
TGCGCCAGCAGCCAAGGCATCCGGGACTACAATGAGCAGTTCTTC
CASSQGIRDYNEQFF
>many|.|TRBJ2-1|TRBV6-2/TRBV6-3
TGTGCCAGCAGTTACGGGTTTACCAATGAGCAGTTCTTC
CASSYGFTNEQFF
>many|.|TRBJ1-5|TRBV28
TGTGCCAGCAGTTTTAAGGGTTTGTTCGATCAGCCCCAGCATTTT
CASSFKGLFDQPQHF
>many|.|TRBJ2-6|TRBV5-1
TGCGCCAGCAGGGCAGGGTTTTCTGGGGCCAACGTCCTGACTTTC
CASRAGFSGANVLTF